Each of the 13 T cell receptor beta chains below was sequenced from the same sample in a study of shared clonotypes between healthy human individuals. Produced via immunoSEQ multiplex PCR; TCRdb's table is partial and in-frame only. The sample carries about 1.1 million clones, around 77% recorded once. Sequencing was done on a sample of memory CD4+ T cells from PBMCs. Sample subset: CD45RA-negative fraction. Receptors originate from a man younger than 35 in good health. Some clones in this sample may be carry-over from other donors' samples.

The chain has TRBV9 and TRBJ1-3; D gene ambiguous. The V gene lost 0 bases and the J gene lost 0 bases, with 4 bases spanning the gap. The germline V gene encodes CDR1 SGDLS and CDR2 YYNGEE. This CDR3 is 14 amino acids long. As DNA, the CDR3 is TGTGCCAGCAGCGTAGACGACTCTGGAAACACCATATATTTT. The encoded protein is CASSVDDSGNTIYF.

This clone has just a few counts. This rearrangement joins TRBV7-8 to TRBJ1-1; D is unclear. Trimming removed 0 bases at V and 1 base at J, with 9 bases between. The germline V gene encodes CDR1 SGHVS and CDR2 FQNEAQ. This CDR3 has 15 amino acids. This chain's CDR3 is CASSLARVANTEAFF. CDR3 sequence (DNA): TGTGCCAGCAGCTTAGCGCGGGTAGCGAACACTGAAGCTTTCTTT.

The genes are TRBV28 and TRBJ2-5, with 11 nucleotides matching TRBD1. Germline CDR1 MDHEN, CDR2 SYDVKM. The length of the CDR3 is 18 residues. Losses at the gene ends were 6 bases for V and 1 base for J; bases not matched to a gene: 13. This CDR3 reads CASRKKGQGGRSQETQYF. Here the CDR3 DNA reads TGTGCCAGCAGAAAAAAGGGACAGGGGGGTAGAAGCCAAGAGACCCAGTACTTC. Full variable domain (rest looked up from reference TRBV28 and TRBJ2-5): DVKVTQSSRYLVKRTGEKVFLECVQDMDHENMFWYRQDPGLGLRLIYFSYDVKMKEKGDIPEGYSVSREKKERFSLILESASTNQTSMYLCASRKKGQGGRSQETQYFGPGTRLLVL.

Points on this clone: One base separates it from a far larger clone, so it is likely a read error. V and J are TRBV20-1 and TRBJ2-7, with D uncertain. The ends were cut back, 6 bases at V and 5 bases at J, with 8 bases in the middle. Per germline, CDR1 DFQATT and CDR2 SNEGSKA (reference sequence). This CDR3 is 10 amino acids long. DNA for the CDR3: TGCAGTGCCTTAGGGCACGAGCAGTACTTC. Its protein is CSALGHEQYF.

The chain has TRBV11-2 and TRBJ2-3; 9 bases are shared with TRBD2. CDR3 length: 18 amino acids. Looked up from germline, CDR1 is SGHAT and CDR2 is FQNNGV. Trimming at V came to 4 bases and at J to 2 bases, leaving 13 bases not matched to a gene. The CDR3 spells CASSSPFGLASYTDTQYF. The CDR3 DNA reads TGTGCCAGCAGCTCTCCTTTTGGACTAGCGAGTTACACAGATACGCAGTATTTT.

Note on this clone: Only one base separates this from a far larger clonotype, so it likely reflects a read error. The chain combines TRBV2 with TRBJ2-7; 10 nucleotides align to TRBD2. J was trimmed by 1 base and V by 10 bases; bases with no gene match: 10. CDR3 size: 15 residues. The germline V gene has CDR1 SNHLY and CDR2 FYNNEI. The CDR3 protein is CATPGVSGRSYEQYF. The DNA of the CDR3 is TGTGCCACACCCGGGGTTAGCGGGAGGTCCTACGAGCAGTACTTC. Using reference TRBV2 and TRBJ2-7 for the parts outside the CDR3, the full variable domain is EPEVTQTPSHQVTQMGQEVILRCVPISNHLYFYWYRQILGQKVEFLVSFYNNEISEKSEIFDDQFSVERPDGSNFTLKIRSTKLEDSAMYFCATPGVSGRSYEQYFGPGTRLTVT.

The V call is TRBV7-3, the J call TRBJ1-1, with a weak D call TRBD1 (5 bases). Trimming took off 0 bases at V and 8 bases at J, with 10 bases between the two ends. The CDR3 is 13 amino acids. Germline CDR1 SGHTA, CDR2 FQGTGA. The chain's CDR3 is CASSLTVQDEAFF. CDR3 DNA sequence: TGTGCCAGCAGCTTAACGGTACAGGACGAAGCTTTCTTT. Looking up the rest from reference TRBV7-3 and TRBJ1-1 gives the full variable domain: GAGVSQTPSNKVTEKGKYVELRCDPISGHTALYWYRQSLGQGPEFLIYFQGTGAADDSGLPNDRFFAVRPEGSVSTLKIQRTERGDSAVYLCASSLTVQDEAFFGQGTRLTVV.

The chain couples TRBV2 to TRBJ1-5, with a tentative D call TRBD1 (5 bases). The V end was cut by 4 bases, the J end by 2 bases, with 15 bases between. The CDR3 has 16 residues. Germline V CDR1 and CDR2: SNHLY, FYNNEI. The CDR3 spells CASSVSRGGGNQPQHF. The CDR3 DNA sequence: TGTGCCAGCAGTGTTTCGAGGGGTGGGGGCAATCAGCCCCAGCATTTT.

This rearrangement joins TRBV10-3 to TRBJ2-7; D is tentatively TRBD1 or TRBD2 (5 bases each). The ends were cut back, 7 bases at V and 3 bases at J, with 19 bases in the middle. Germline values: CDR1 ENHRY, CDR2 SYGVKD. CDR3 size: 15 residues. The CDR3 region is CAITKTEGFFYEQYF. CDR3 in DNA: TGTGCCATCACCAAGACAGAGGGATTCTTCTACGAGCAGTACTTC.

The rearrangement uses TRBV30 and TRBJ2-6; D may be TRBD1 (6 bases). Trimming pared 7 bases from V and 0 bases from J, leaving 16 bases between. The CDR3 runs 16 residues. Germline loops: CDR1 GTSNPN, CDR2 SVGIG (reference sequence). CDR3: CAFKTGARSGANVLTF. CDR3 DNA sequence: TGTGCCTTCAAGACAGGTGCCCGCTCTGGGGCCAACGTCCTGACTTTC.

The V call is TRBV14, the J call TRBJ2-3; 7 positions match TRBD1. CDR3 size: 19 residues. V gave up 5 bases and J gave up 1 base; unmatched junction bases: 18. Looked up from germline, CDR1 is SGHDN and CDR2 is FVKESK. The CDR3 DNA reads TGTGCCAGCAGCGCGGTGGACAGACGTACCCAGGGGGGCACAGATACGCAGTATTTT. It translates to CASSAVDRRTQGGTDTQYF.

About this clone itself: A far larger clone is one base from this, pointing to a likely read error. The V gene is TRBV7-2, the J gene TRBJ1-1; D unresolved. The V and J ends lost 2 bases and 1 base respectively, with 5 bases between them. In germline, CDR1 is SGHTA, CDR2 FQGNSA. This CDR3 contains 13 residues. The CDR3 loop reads CASSLRENTEAFF. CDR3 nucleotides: TGTGCCAGCAGCTTAAGGGAGAACACTGAAGCTTTCTTT.

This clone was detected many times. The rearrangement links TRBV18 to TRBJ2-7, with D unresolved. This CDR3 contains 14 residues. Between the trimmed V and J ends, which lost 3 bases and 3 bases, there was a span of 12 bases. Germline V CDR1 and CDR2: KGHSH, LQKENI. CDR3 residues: CASSPSLTSYEQYF. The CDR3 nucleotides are TGTGCCAGCTCACCTTCACTGACCAGCTACGAGCAGTACTTC.